The 8 T cell receptor beta chains below all came from one sample that was sequenced in a study of blood T cell repertoires in COVID-19. Produced via immunoSEQ multiplex PCR; TCRdb's table is partial and in-frame only. This table holds around 38,000 clones, approximately 86% found once. The sample consisted of peripheral blood. The receptors were gathered from a man between 65 and 79 years old with acute or convalescent COVID-19.

The chain's CDR3 is CATSRKAGADTQYF. For the CDR3, the DNA is TGTGCCACCAGCAGAAAAGCAGGGGCAGATACGCAGTATTTT. This chain links TRBV15 with TRBJ2-3; D might be TRBD1 (6 bases). CDR3 length: 14 amino acids. Germline values: CDR1 LNHNV, CDR2 YYDKDF (reference sequence). Trimming stripped 2 bases from V and 4 bases from J, with 10 bases between.

The CDR3 nucleotides read TGTGCCACCAGCAGAGGGGCTCCCGGGATGGGGACTGAAGCTTTCTTT. Translation: CATSRGAPGMGTEAFF. The chain joins TRBV15 to TRBJ1-1; D is unclear. V gave up 1 base and J gave up 5 bases, with 17 bases separating them. The CDR3 sequence is 16 residues long. Germline V CDR1 and CDR2: LNHNV, YYDKDF (reference sequence).

This chain connects TRBV28 to TRBJ1-3, with D uncertain. The CDR3 covers 9 residues. Germline CDR1 MDHEN, CDR2 SYDVKM. Trimming took 6 bases from V and 11 from J, leaving 5 bases between them. CDR3 in amino acids: CASSQAIYF. CDR3 in DNA: TGTGCCAGCAGCCAGGCCATATATTTT. The variable domain in full, with the rest retrieved from reference TRBV28 and TRBJ1-3, is DVKVTQSSRYLVKRTGEKVFLECVQDMDHENMFWYRQDPGLGLRLIYFSYDVKMKEKGDIPEGYSVSREKKERFSLILESASTNQTSMYLCASSQAIYFGEGSWLTVV.

The rearrangement joins TRBV28 to TRBJ2-7, with 9 bases aligning to TRBD1. V was clipped by 5 bases and J by 6 bases; unmatched bases: 11. This CDR3 region has 15 residues. Germline CDR1 and CDR2: MDHEN and SYDVKM. CDR3 DNA: TGTGCCAGCAGTCTAACAGGGGGCGAGGGCCGCGAGCAGTACTTC. Amino acid sequence: CASSLTGGEGREQYF.

The chain joins TRBV7-2 to TRBJ2-7, with TRBD2 matching over 7 bases. The CDR3 covers 14 residues. Germline V CDR1 and CDR2: SGHTA, FQGNSA. Germline trimming cut 3 bases from V and 3 bases from J; bases unmatched to any gene: 5. The CDR3 is CASSLGGSDYEQYF. The CDR3 DNA is TGTGCCAGCAGCTTGGGGGGGTCGGACTACGAGCAGTACTTC.

The V and J genes are TRBV28 and TRBJ1-2; possible D gene TRBD1, 5 bases. There are 15 residues in the CDR3. The germline CDR1 and CDR2 sequences are MDHEN and SYDVKM. V was pared by 5 bases and J by 0 bases, with 13 bases between. Here the CDR3 reads CASSRAPGANYGYTF. The CDR3, as DNA: TGTGCCAGCAGTCGTGCCCCGGGGGCTAACTATGGCTACACCTTC.

The chain links TRBV18 to TRBJ1-1; 10 nucleotides align to TRBD1. CDR1 and CDR2 (germline): KGHSH, LQKENI. The CDR3 runs 16 residues. Germline trimming cut 6 bases from V and 1 base from J; bases unmatched to any gene: 8. Here the CDR3 DNA reads TGTGCCAGCTCGCTAGACAGGGGGCTTAGGAACACTGAAGCTTTCTTT. Translated: CASSLDRGLRNTEAFF. The variable domain in full, completed from reference TRBV18 and TRBJ1-1, reads NAGVMQNPRHLVRRRGQEARLRCSPMKGHSHVYWYRQLPEEGLKFMVYLQKENIIDESGMPKERFSAEFPKEGPSILRIQQVVRGDSAAYFCASSLDRGLRNTEAFFGQGTRLTVV.

A few counts support this clone. CDR3 in DNA: TGTGCCAGCAGAACAGACTCACCCCTCCACTTT. It translates to CASRTDSPLHF. The genes are TRBV5-8 and TRBJ1-6; D not certain. From germline, CDR1 is SGHTS and CDR2 YDEGEE. The V end lost 5 bases, the J end lost 10 bases, and 7 bases lay between the germline ends. There are 11 residues in the CDR3.